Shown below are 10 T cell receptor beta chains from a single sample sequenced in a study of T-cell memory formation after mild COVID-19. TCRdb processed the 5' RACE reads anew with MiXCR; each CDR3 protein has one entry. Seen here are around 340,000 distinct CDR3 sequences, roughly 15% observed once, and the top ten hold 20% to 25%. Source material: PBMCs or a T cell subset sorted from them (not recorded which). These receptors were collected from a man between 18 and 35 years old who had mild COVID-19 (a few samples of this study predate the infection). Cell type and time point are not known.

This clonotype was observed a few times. The CDR3 loop reads CASSWGGSYNEQFF. The CDR3, as DNA: TGTGCCAGCAGTTGGGGGGGATCCTACAATGAGCAGTTCTTC. The J gene is TRBJ2-1, the V gene TRBV28, with 7 bases aligning to TRBD2. CDR1 and CDR2 from the germline V gene are MDHEN and SYDVKM. The length of the CDR3 is 14 residues. Unmatched junction bases numbered 1, after V lost 4 bases and J lost 1 base.

The CDR3 region has the DNA TGCGCCAGCAGCTCGGGTTGGGGTCTCGAGCAGTACTTC. Translating gives CASSSGWGLEQYF. This chain connects TRBV5-1 to TRBJ2-7, with D hard to call. This CDR3 comprises 13 residues. V was shortened by 3 bases and J by 6 bases, with 13 bases between the two germline ends. The germline V gene encodes CDR1 SGHRS and CDR2 YFSETQ.

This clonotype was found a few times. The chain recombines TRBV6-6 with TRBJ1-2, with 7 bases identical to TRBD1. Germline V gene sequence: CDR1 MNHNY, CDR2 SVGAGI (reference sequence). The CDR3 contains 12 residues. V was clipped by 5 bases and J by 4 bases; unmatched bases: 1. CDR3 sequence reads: CASSTGVYGYTF. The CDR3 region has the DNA TGTGCCAGCAGTACAGGGGTCTATGGCTACACCTTC.

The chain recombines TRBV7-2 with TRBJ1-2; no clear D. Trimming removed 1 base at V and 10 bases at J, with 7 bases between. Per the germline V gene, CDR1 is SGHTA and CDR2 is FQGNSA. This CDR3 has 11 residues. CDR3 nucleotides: TGTGCCAGCAGCTTAGTAAGAGCCTACACCTTC. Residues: CASSLVRAYTF.

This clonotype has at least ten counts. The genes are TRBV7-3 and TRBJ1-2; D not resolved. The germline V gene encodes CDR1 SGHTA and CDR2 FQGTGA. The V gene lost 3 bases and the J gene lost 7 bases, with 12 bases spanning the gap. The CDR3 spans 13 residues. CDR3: CASSFEGGGGYTF. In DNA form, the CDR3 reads TGTGCCAGCAGCTTTGAGGGAGGTGGTGGCTACACCTTC.

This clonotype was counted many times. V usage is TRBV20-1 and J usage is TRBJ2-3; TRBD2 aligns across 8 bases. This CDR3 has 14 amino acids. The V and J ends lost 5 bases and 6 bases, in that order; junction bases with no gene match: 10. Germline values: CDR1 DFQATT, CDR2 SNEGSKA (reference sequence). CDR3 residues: CSAYATSAGDTQYF. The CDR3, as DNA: TGCAGTGCTTACGCGACTAGCGCCGGGGATACGCAGTATTTT.

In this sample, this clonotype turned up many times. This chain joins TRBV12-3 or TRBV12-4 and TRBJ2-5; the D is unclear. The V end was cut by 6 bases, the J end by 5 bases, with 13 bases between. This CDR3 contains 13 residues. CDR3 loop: CASSWIVGETQYF. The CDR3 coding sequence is TGTGCCAGCAGCTGGATCGTCGGGGAGACCCAGTACTTC.

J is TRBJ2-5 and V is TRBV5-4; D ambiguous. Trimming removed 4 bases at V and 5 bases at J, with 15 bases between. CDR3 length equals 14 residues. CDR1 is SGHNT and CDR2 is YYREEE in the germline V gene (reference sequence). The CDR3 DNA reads TGTGCCAGCAGCCCGATGGACCAGAGGGAGACCCAGTACTTC. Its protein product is CASSPMDQRETQYF.

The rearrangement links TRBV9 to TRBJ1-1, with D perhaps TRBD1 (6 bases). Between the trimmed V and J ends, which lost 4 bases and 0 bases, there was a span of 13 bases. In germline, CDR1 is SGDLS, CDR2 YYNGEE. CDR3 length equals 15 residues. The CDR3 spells CASSPYRQVNTEAFF. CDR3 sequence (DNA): TGTGCCAGCAGCCCCTACAGACAGGTGAACACTGAAGCTTTCTTT.

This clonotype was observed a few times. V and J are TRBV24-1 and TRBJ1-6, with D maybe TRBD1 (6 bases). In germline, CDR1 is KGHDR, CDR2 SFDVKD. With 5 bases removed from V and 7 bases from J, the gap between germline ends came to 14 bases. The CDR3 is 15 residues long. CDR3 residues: CATSGSGTPNSPLHF. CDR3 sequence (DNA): TGTGCCACCAGTGGCTCCGGGACACCAAATTCACCCCTCCACTTT.